The entry below describes one T cell receptor beta chain. Its matching antigen is unknown. The study ran its PCR with 60 Vbeta and 13 Jbeta primers. Data came from immunoSEQ multiplex PCR; TCRdb stores just in-frame clones and leaves some out. The table counts fewer than 130,000 clones; 0.59% lies in the top ten. The CDR3 length is 16 residues. Germline trimming cut 0 bases from V and 4 bases from J; bases unmatched to any gene: 8. Germline V gene lookup returns CDR1 SGHNT and CDR2 YYREEE (reference sequence). These data belong to a study of cytomegalovirus exposure and HLA in healthy donors. Study results and limitations: Overall, approximately 180 TCR beta chains were annotated as cytomegalovirus-associated.

The source is a man aged 50 or older in good health and CMV-seronegative. Sample: PBMCs. The V call is TRBV5-4, the J call TRBJ1-2; 8 bases match TRBD1. CDR3 in amino acids: CASSLDGTGELYGYTF. In DNA, the CDR3 is TGTGCCAGCAGCTTGGACGGGACAGGAGAACTCTATGGCTACACCTTC.